This T cell receptor beta chain emerged from a study of OX40 agonist ivuxolimab in advanced cancers. For the wider study: Ivuxolimab, which targeted the costimulatory receptor OX40 (CD134), was an agonistic, fully human IgG2 monoclonal antibody. Intravenous ivuxolimab was administered to patients every 2 weeks at six dose levels: 0.01, 0.1, 0.3, 1.5, 3 and 10 mg/kg. Of the roughly 52 dose-escalation patients, hepatocellular carcinoma was present in approximately 20, melanoma in around 15, renal cell carcinoma in 9 and head and neck cancer in 9. In the dose-escalation cohort, 75% to 85% of patients were male, and the mean age was roughly 56 years with a range of roughly 23 to 79. Prior anti-PD-1, anti-PD-L1 or anti-CTLA-4 therapy was permitted, and checkpoint inhibitors had been received by 30% to 40% of dose-escalation patients. Partial responses occurred in three dose-escalation patients, of whom one had hepatocellular carcinoma and two had cutaneous melanoma. Peripheral TCRbeta sequencing aimed to test whether ivuxolimab altered TCR sequence diversity and caused clonal T-cell expansion. The paper reports the monotherapy dose-escalation portion (N of about 50 patients) of the phase I ivuxolimab trial.

On this clone itself: Its target antigen remains unknown. Base-call qualities are not available, and no considerably larger clone is one nucleotide away.

Genomic DNA was isolated from the sorted cells so that the TCRbeta CDR3 region could be sequenced. The immunoSEQ Assay was used for sequencing of TCRbeta CDR3 regions. TCRdb retrieved this table from immuneACCESS and kept in-frame rearrangements only. Not all clones are present; in checked studies, unresolved V genes account for under half, and no reason is known for the remainder. The sample table records approximately 130,000 clones; 90% of these occur just once. The ten top clones hold approximately 1% of the sample. The trial excluded patients who had a history of autoimmune disease or were on systemic immunosuppression. In every dose cohort, peripheral blood was drawn for TCR sequencing at baseline, cycle 4 day 1, and cycle 7 day 1. The samples were taken from a phase I, first-in-human, multicenter, open-label dose-escalation trial of ivuxolimab. Adults with locally advanced or metastatic melanoma, renal cell, hepatocellular, or head and neck squamous cell carcinoma were enrolled in the trial. CD4+ and CD8+ T cells were sorted separately from peripheral blood before TCR sequencing.

Counted from cysteine to phenylalanine, this CDR3 has 16 amino acids. The DNA shown is the 48-base CDR3, in frame from base 1. Here V drops 5 bases and J drops 1 base, and the junction holds 4 bases not matched to any gene. Taken from the germline V gene (reference sequence), the CDR1 and CDR2 loops are MNHNY and SVGAGI. Paper-wide results and their limitations: After ivuxolimab, more expanded clones were found on average in CD8+ T cells than in CD4+ T cells. The antigen specificity of the clonally expanded peripheral T cells was not determined. Low levels of normalized T-cell clonal expansion were also seen in some patients who did not respond. At doses from 0.1 to 3.0 mg/kg, clonal expansion was seen in both CD4+ and CD8+ blood T cells between baseline and week 6. In partial responders in the 0.1-3.0 mg/kg groups, normalized peripheral clonal expansion was found to be among the lowest, especially among CD8+ T cells.

This sequence originates from an adult with an advanced solid tumor such as melanoma, head and neck, liver or kidney cancer. This sequence uses TRBV6-6 and TRBJ1-4; TRBD1 aligns with 10 central bases. The material sequenced was CD4+ or CD8+ T cells sorted from blood, taken in a trial of the OX40 agonist ivuxolimab. The CDR3 region: CASSRGQGETNEKLFF. The nucleotides are TGTGCCAGCAGTCGTGGACAGGGGGAAACTAATGAAAAACTGTTTTTT.